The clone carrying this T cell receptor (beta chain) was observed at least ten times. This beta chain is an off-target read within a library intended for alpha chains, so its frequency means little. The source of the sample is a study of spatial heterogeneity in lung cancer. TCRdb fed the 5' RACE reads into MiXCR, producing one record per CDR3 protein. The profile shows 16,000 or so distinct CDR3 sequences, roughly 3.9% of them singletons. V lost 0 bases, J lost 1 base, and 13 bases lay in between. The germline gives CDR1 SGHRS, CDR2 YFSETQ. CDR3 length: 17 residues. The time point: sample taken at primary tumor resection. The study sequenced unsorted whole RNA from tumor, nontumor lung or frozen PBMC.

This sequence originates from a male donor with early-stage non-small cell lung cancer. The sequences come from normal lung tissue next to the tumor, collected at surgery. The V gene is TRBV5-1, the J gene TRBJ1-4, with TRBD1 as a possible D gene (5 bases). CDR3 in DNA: TGCGCCAGCAGCTTGGTACGGGGCGAGGGAACTAATGAAAAACTGTTTTTT. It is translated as CASSLVRGEGTNEKLFF.